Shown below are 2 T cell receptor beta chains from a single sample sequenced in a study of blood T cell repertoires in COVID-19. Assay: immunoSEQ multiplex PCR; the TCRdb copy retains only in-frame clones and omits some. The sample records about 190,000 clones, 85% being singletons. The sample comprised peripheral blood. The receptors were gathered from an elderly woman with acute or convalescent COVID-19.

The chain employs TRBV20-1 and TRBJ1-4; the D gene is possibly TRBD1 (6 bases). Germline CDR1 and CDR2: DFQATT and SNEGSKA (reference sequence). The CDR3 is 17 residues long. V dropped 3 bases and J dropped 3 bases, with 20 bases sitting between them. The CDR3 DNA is TGCAGTGCTAGTTCCGCAGGACAGCTCAACCCTAATGAAAAACTGTTTTTT. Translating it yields CSASSAGQLNPNEKLFF.

The CDR3, as DNA: TGTGCCAGCAGAGGGACTATGAACACTGAAGCTTTCTTT. It specifies CASRGTMNTEAFF. V usage is TRBV27 and J usage is TRBJ1-1; a possible D gene is TRBD1 (5 bases). The CDR3 is 13 amino acids. Germline loops: CDR1 MNHEY, CDR2 SMNVEV (reference sequence). The germline V and J ends were trimmed by 6 bases and 0 bases, with 8 bases remaining between them.